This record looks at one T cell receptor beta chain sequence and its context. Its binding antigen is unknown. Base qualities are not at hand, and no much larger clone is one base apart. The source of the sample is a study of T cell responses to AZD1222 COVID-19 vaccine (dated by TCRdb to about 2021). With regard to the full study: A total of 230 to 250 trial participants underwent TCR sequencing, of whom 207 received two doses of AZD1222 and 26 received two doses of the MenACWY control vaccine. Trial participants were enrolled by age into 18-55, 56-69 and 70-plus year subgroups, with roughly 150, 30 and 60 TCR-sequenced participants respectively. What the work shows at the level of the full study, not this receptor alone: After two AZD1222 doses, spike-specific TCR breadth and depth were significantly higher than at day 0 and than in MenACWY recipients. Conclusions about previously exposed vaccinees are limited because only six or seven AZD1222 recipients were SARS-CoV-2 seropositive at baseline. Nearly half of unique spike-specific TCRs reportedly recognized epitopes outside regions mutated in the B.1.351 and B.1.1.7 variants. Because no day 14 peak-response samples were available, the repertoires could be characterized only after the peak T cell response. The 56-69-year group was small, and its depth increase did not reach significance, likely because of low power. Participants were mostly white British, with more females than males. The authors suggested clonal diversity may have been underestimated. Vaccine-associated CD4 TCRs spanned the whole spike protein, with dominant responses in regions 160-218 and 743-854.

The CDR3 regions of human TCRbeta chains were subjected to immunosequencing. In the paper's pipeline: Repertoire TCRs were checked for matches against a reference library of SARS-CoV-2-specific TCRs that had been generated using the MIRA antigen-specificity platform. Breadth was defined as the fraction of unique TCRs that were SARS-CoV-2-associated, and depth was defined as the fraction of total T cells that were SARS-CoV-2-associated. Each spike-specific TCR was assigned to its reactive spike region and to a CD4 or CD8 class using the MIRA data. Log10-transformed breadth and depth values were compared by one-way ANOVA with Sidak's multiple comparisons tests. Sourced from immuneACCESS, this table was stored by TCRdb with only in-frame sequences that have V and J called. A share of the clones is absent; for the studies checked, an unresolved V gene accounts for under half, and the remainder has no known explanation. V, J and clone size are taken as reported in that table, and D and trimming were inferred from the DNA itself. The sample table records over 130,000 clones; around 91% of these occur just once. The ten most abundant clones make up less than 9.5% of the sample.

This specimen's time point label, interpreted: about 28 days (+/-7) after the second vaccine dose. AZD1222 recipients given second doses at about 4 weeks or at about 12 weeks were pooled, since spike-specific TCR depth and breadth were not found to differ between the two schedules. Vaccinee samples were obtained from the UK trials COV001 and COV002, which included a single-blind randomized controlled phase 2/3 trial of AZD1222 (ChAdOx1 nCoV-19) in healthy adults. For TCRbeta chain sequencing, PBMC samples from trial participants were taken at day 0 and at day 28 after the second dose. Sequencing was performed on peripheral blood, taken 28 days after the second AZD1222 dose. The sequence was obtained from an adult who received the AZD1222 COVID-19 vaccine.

Read as DNA, the sequence is TGTGCCAGCAGCGTAGAGGACAGGTCCAACTATGGCTACACCTTC. It codes for CASSVEDRSNYGYTF. Recombination linked TRBV9 to TRBJ1-2; 7 bases in between match TRBD1. Trimming accounts for 0 bases at V and 2 bases at J, while the number of junction bases matched to no gene is 4. From the germline V gene, CDR1 is SGDLS and CDR2 is YYNGEE. The CDR3 spans 15 residues, from the cysteine through the phenylalanine. Kept here is only the CDR3 DNA, which spans 45 bases and is read in frame from base 1. The variable domain in full, with residues beyond the CDR3 obtained from the reference TRBV9 and TRBJ1-2 genes, is DSGVTQTPKHLITATGQRVTLRCSPRSGDLSVYWYQQSLDQGLQFLIQYYNGEERAKGNILERFSAQQFPDLHSELNLSSLELGDSALYFCASSVEDRSNYGYTFGSGTRLTVV.